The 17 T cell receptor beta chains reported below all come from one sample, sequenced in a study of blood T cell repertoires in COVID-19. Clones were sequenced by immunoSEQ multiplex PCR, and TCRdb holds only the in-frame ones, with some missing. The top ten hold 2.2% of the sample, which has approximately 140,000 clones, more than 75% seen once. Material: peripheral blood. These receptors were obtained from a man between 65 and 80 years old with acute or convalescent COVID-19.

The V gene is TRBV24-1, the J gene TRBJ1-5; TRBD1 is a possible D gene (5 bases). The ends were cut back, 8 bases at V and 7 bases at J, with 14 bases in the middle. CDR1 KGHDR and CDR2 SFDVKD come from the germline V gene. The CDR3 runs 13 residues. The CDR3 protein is CATTRGEGQPQHF. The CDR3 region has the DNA TGTGCCACCACGCGGGGCGAGGGGCAGCCCCAGCATTTT.

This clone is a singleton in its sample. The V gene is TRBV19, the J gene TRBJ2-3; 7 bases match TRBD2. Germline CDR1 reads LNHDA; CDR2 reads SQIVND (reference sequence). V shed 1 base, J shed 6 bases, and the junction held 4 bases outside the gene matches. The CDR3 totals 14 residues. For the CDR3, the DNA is TGTGCCAGTAGTATAGCGGGAGGCGTTGATACGCAGTATTTT. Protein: CASSIAGGVDTQYF. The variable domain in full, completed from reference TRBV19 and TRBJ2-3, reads DGGITQSPKYLFRKEGQNVTLSCEQNLNHDAMYWYRQDPGQGLRLIYYSQIVNDFQKGDIAEGYSVSREKKESFPLTVTSAQKNPTAFYLCASSIAGGVDTQYFGPGTRLTVL.

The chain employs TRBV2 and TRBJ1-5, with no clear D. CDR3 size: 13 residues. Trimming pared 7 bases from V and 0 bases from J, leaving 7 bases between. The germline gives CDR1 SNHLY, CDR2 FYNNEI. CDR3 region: CASNADSNQPQHF. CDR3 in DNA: TGTGCCAGCAACGCAGATAGCAATCAGCCCCAGCATTTT. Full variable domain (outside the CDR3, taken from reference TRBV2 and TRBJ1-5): EPEVTQTPSHQVTQMGQEVILRCVPISNHLYFYWYRQILGQKVEFLVSFYNNEISEKSEIFDDQFSVERPDGSNFTLKIRSTKLEDSAMYFCASNADSNQPQHFGDGTRLSIL.

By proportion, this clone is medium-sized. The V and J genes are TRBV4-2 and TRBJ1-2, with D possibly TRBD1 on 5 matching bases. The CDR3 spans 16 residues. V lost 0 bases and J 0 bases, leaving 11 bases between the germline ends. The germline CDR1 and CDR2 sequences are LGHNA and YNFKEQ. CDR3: CASSQDPGTTNYGYTF. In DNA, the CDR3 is TGTGCCAGCAGCCAAGATCCAGGGACTACTAACTATGGCTACACCTTC.

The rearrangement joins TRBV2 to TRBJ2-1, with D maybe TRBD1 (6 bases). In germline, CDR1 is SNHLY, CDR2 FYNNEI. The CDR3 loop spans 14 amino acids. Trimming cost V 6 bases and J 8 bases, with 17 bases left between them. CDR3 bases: TGTGCCAGCAGAGAGGGGGAAGTAGGGCATGAGCAGTTCTTC. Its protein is CASREGEVGHEQFF.

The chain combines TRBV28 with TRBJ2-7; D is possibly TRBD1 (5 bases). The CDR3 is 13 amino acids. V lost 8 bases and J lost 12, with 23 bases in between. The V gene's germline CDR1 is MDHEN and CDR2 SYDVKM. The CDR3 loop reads CASLSPDRGIVYF. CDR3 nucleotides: TGTGCCAGCTTGTCCCCAGATAGGGGTATCGTGTACTTC.

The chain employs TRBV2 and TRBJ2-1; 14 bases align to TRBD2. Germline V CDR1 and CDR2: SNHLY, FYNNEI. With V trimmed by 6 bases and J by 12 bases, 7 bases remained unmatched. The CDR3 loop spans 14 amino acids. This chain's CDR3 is CASRAGLAGEVQFF. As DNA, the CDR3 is TGTGCCAGCAGAGCGGGACTAGCGGGAGAGGTGCAGTTCTTC.

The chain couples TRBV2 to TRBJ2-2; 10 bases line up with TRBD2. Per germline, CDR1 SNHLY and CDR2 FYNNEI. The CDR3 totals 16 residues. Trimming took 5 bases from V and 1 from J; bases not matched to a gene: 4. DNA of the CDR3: TGTGCCAGCAGTAGGGCTAGCGGGGGGAACACCGGGGAGCTGTTTTTT. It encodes CASSRASGGNTGELFF.

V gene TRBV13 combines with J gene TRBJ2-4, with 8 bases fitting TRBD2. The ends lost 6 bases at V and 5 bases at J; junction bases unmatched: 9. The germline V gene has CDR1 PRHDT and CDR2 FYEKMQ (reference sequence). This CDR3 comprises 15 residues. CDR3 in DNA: TGTGCCAGCAGTCGGGGGGGAGGCGCCGAAAACATTCAGTACTTC. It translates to CASSRGGGAENIQYF.

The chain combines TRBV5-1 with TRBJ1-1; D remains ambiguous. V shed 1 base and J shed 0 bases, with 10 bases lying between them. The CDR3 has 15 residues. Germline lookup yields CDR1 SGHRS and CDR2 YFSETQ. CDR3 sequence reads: CASSLQRELNTEAFF. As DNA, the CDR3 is TGCGCCAGCAGCTTGCAACGGGAATTGAACACTGAAGCTTTCTTT.

The CDR3 region is CATSTWGQANTGELFF. CDR3 bases: TGTGCCACCAGCACTTGGGGACAGGCGAACACCGGGGAGCTGTTTTTT. The chain carries TRBV15 and TRBJ2-2, with 8 bases identical to TRBD1. J was trimmed by 0 bases and V by 4 bases; bases with no gene match: 4. The germline CDR1 and CDR2 sequences are LNHNV and YYDKDF (reference sequence). CDR3 length: 16 residues.

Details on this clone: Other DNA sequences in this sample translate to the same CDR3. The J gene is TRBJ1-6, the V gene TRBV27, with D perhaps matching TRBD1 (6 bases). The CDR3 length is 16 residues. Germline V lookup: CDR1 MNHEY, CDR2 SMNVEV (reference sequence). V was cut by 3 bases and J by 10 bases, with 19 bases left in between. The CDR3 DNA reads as TGTGCCAGCAGTTTGGCATCGGGAGGGGGGGCCTCACCCCTCCACTTT. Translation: CASSLASGGGASPLHF.

As DNA, the CDR3 is TGTGCCAGCAGCTTGGACCAAAAGACTAGCGCAGATACGCAGTATTTT. This codes for CASSLDQKTSADTQYF. The genes are TRBV5-4 and TRBJ2-3; TRBD2 matches 8 bases. CDR1 is SGHNT and CDR2 is YYREEE in the germline V gene (reference sequence). Trimming at V came to 0 bases and at J to 4 bases, leaving 7 bases not matched to a gene. This CDR3 is 16 amino acids long.

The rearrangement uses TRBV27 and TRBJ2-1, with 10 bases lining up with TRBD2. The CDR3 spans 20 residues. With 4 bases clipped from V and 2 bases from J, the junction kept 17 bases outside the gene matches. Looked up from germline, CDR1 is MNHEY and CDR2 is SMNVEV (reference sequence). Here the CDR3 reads CASSSPWSSGGSLPYNEQFF. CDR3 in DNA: TGTGCCAGCAGTTCCCCCTGGAGTAGCGGGGGGTCATTACCCTACAATGAGCAGTTCTTC.

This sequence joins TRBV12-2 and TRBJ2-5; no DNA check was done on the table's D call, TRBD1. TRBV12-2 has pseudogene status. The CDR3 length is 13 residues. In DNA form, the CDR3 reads TGTGCAAGACGCTGGACAGGGAAAGAGACCCAGTACTTC. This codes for CARRWTGKETQYF.

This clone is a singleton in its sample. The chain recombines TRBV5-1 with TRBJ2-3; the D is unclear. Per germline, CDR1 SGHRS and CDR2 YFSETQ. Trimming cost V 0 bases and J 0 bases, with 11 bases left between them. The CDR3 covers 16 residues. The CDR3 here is CASSLAPISSTDTQYF. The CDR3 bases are TGCGCCAGCAGCTTGGCTCCTATATCTAGCACAGATACGCAGTATTTT.

CDR3: CASSRLQRDTYNEQFF. The CDR3 DNA reads TGTGCCAGCAGCCGCCTGCAGAGGGATACCTACAATGAGCAGTTCTTC. The V gene is TRBV7-8, the J gene TRBJ2-1, with a weak D call TRBD2 (5 bases). V was shortened by 5 bases and J by 2 bases, with 16 bases between the two germline ends. CDR1 and CDR2 from the germline V gene are SGHVS and FQNEAQ. The CDR3 spans 16 residues.